One sample yielded the 6 T cell receptor beta chains listed below, sequenced in a study of blood T cells in healthy people across ages. Through a sample-barcoded 5' primer and a J-beta primer mix, a second PCR was run for roughly 6 to 11 cycles. TCRdb called the 5' RACE reads again in MiXCR, with one record for every CDR3 protein. This table has about 780,000 distinct CDR3 sequences, about 46% appearing once. Sequencing was carried out using blood. Receptors were obtained from a man older than 75 in good health.

Ten or more counts support this clonotype. Here the CDR3 DNA reads TGTGCCAGCAGTTACCCCGACAGGGGGGCGGGAGAAGAGTACGAGCAGTACTTC. This gives the protein CASSYPDRGAGEEYEQYF. This chain joins TRBV6-2 or TRBV6-3 and TRBJ2-7; TRBD1 agrees at 9 bases. Trimming took 2 bases from V and 4 from J; bases not matched to a gene: 15. CDR1 is MNHEY and CDR2 is SVGEGT in the germline V gene. This CDR3 comprises 18 residues.

J is TRBJ1-6 and V is TRBV5-1, with a tentative D call TRBD1 (5 bases). Germline CDR1 is SGHRS and CDR2 is YFSETQ. Trimming took 0 bases from V and 7 from J, leaving 8 bases between them. The CDR3 runs to 14 residues. CDR3 nucleotide sequence: TGCGCCAGCAGCTTGGCCGGGACCAATTCACCCCTCCACTTT. It yields the protein CASSLAGTNSPLHF.

Worth noting for this clonotype: One end of the junction fails to match germline, which may point to a read error. V and J are TRBV20-1 and TRBJ2-1; 7 bases match TRBD2. CDR1 is DFQATT and CDR2 is SNEGSKA in the germline V gene (reference sequence). The length of the CDR3 is 19 residues. The CDR3 bases are TGCAGTGCTAGAGTAACTGGCGGGAGTCCTTACTCCCTTTACAGTGAGCAGTTCTTC. Its translation: CSARVTGGSPYSLYSEQFF.

The table lists this clonotype with a count of one. The rearrangement joins TRBV2 to TRBJ1-4; tentatively, D is TRBD1 (5 bases). The CDR3 extends over 14 amino acids. Germline V CDR1 and CDR2: SNHLY, FYNNEI. Trimming took 7 bases from V and 4 from J, leaving 13 bases between them. This chain's CDR3 is CASKFDRDNEKLFF. The DNA of the CDR3 is TGTGCCAGCAAGTTTGACAGAGATAATGAAAAACTGTTTTTT.

This clonotype occurred a few times. The chain uses TRBV14 and TRBJ1-4; TRBD1 matches 7 bases. J lost 7 bases, V lost 3 bases, and 8 bases had no gene match. The CDR3 loop spans 15 amino acids. Per the germline V gene, CDR1 is SGHDN and CDR2 is FVKESK. CDR3 in amino acids: CASSQRTGGAEKLFF. The DNA for the CDR3 is TGTGCCAGCAGCCAGCGGACAGGCGGGGCTGAAAAACTGTTTTTT.

This chain connects TRBV4-2 to TRBJ2-3; D remains unclear. The CDR3 has 15 amino acids. Trimming took 0 bases from V and 2 from J, leaving 9 bases between them. In germline, CDR1 is LGHNA, CDR2 YNFKEQ. The CDR3 protein is CASSQEARSTDTQYF. The CDR3 region has the DNA TGTGCCAGCAGCCAAGAGGCTAGATCCACAGATACGCAGTATTTT.